These 9 T cell receptor beta chains originate from one sample sequenced in a study of T cells after posttransplantation cyclophosphamide. Produced via immunoSEQ multiplex PCR; TCRdb's table is partial and in-frame only. The repertoire holds 13,000 to 15,000 clones, over 60% seen once, with 1% to 1.5% in the top ten. The sequenced sample was memory CD4+ T cells sorted from PBMCs. These receptors originate from a middle-aged man.

This clone was detected once. The chain links TRBV11-2 to TRBJ1-5; D remains unclear. Germline V gives CDR1 SGHAT, CDR2 FQNNGV. This CDR3 contains 13 residues. Trimming stripped 1 base from V and 6 bases from J, with 7 bases between. The CDR3 DNA is TGTGCCAGCAGCTTAGGGAGTGGTCAGCCCCAGCATTTT. It translates to CASSLGSGQPQHF.

The chain links TRBV4-1 to TRBJ2-1; TRBD2 aligns across 10 bases. The CDR3 is made up of 15 amino acids. After removal of 1 base from V and 9 bases from J, the junction contained 6 bases not matched to a gene. Looked up from germline, CDR1 is MGHRA and CDR2 is YSYEKL. The CDR3 protein is CASSQGAGGRGEQFF. In DNA, the CDR3 is TGCGCCAGCAGCCAAGGAGCGGGGGGGCGTGGTGAGCAGTTCTTC.

V gene TRBV2 combines with J gene TRBJ1-5; a weak D match, TRBD1 (6 bases). Germline-derived CDR1 and CDR2 are SNHLY and FYNNEI. Trimming stripped 5 bases from V and 4 bases from J, with 15 bases between. The CDR3 length is 15 residues. The CDR3 DNA is TGTGCCAGCAGTATAGAACAGGGCCATAATCAGCCCCAGCATTTT. Its translation: CASSIEQGHNQPQHF.

The genes are TRBV19 and TRBJ1-6, with D perhaps TRBD1 (5 bases). Deletions cut 7 bases from V and 11 bases from J, with 15 bases between. This CDR3 contains 13 residues. The germline V gene encodes CDR1 LNHDA and CDR2 SQIVND (reference sequence). The CDR3 DNA reads TGTGCCAGTACCCCTTCGGGGGGAACACCCCTCCACTTT. Its protein is CASTPSGGTPLHF. The whole variable domain, filled in from reference TRBV19 and TRBJ1-6, reads DGGITQSPKYLFRKEGQNVTLSCEQNLNHDAMYWYRQDPGQGLRLIYYSQIVNDFQKGDIAEGYSVSREKKESFPLTVTSAQKNPTAFYLCASTPSGGTPLHFGNGTRLTVT.

The V gene is TRBV28, the J gene TRBJ1-2, with TRBD1 matching 7 bases. Trimming cost V 7 bases and J 6 bases; bases outside gene matches: 5. Looked up from germline, CDR1 is MDHEN and CDR2 is SYDVKM. There are 12 residues in the CDR3. CDR3 bases: TGTGCCAGCACCCTCACAGGGGATGGCTACACCTTC. Protein product: CASTLTGDGYTF.

V gene TRBV5-1 combines with J gene TRBJ1-2; TRBD1 aligns across 12 bases. Unmatched junction bases numbered 9, after V lost 4 bases and J lost 5 bases. Germline V CDR1 and CDR2: SGHRS, YFSETQ. The CDR3 is 16 amino acids. The CDR3 DNA follows: TGCGCCAGCAGCGAATCCGGGACAGGGGGCCTATATGGCTACACCTTC. Translation: CASSESGTGGLYGYTF.

V usage is TRBV11-2 and J usage is TRBJ2-3; 8 bases are a match to TRBD2. V lost 7 bases and J lost 3; bases outside the gene matches: 9. CDR1 is SGHAT and CDR2 is FQNNGV in the germline V gene. The CDR3 consists of 15 residues. CDR3 residues: CASTLRPSGTDTQYF. The CDR3 DNA is TGTGCCAGCACCCTACGCCCTAGCGGGACAGATACGCAGTATTTT. Complete variable domain (other parts from reference TRBV11-2 and TRBJ2-3): EAGVAQSPRYKIIEKRQSVAFWCNPISGHATLYWYQQILGQGPKLLIQFQNNGVVDDSQLPKDRFSAERLKGVDSTLKIQPAKLEDSAVYLCASTLRPSGTDTQYFGPGTRLTVL.

The V and J genes are TRBV5-1 and TRBJ1-1; 10 bases are shared with TRBD1. Germline lookup yields CDR1 SGHRS and CDR2 YFSETQ. V dropped 4 bases and J dropped 6; count of bases not matched to a gene: 12. The CDR3 spans 16 residues. This CDR3 is CASSHGTGDRTSEAFF. The CDR3 DNA reads TGCGCCAGCAGCCACGGGACAGGGGATAGAACCTCTGAAGCTTTCTTT. Full variable domain (missing parts from reference TRBV5-1 and TRBJ1-1): KAGVTQTPRYLIKTRGQQVTLSCSPISGHRSVSWYQQTPGQGLQFLFEYFSETQRNKGNFPGRFSGRQFSNSRSEMNVSTLELGDSALYLCASSHGTGDRTSEAFFGQGTRLTVV.

The chain couples TRBV4-1 to TRBJ2-3; TRBD2 aligns across 7 bases. The CDR3 is 15 amino acids. The germline V gene has CDR1 MGHRA and CDR2 YSYEKL. V dropped 4 bases and J dropped 5; count of bases not matched to a gene: 9. For the CDR3, the DNA is TGCGCCAGCAGCCGTATTCTAGCGGCGCTAGATACGCAGTATTTT. This gives the protein CASSRILAALDTQYF.